This T cell receptor (beta chain) was sequenced for a study of blood T cell repertoires in COVID-19. Overall study context: T cells, B-cell-depleted T cells, or PBMCs supplied cDNA or gDNA.

The repertoire was sequenced with immunoSEQ multiplex PCR; TCRdb's copy has only in-frame clones and lacks some. The sample lists tens of thousands of clones, roughly 76% occurring once. Sequencing input: peripheral blood. This TCR was recovered from a woman aged 70 to 79 with acute or convalescent COVID-19.

CDR3 nucleotide sequence: TGTGCCAGCTCACGTCTTGGGACTACAGCCACCGGGGAGCTGTTTTTT. Protein: CASSRLGTTATGELFF. The chain joins TRBV18 to TRBJ2-2; 7 bases map to TRBD2. The germline CDR1 and CDR2 sequences are KGHSH and LQKENI. The V segment lost 4 bases and the J segment 4 bases; nucleotides outside the gene matches: 9. This CDR3 comprises 16 residues. Using reference TRBV18 and TRBJ2-2 for the parts outside the CDR3, the full variable domain is NAGVMQNPRHLVRRRGQEARLRCSPMKGHSHVYWYRQLPEEGLKFMVYLQKENIIDESGMPKERFSAEFPKEGPSILRIQQVVRGDSAAYFCASSRLGTTATGELFFGEGSRLTVL.